This paragraph covers one TCR beta chain sequence. Its matching antigen is unknown. This sample stems from a study of blood T cells in healthy people across ages. General observations from the study: Nothing was known about donor CMV status, and this possibly confounded expanded clonotype changes.

Isolating PBMCs gave at least 6.5 million of these cells per sample. A J-beta primer mix and a sample-barcoded 5' primer were used in a second PCR of about 7 to 12 cycles. TCRdb passed the 5' RACE reads through MiXCR, listing each CDR3 protein once. Here the sample spans some 800,000 distinct CDR3 sequences, around 25% being singletons. The same specimen was also included in a second study, on T cells of mothers and their children.

This TCR came from a boy younger than 18 in good health. Sample: blood.

CDR3 coding DNA: TGTGCCAGCAGCCAAGAGGCCGTCAGCGGACCCAATGAGCAGTTCTTC. Translation: CASSQEAVSGPNEQFF. The rearrangement joins TRBV4-2 to TRBJ2-1, with a possible D match to TRBD2 (5 bases). The CDR3 length is 16 residues. Trimming took off 0 bases at V and 6 bases at J, with 15 bases between the two ends. Per the germline V gene, CDR1 is LGHNA and CDR2 is YNFKEQ.